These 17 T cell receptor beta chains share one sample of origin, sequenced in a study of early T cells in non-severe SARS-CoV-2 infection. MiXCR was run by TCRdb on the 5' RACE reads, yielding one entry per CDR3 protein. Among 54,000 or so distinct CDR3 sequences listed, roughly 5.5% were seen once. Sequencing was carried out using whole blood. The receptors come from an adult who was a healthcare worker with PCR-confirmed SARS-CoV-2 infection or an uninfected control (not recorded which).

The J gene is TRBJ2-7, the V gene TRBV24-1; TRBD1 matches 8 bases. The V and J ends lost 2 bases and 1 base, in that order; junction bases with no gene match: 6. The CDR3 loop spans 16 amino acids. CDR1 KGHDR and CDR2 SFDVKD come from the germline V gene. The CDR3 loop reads CATSDSRDRRSYEQYF. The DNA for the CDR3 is TGTGCCACCAGTGATTCAAGGGACAGGAGATCCTACGAGCAGTACTTC.

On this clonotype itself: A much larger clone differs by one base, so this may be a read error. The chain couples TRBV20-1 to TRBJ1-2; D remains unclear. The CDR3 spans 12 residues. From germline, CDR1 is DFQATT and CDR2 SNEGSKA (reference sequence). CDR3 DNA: TGCAGTGCTAGACAGAGTAACTATGGCTACAACTTC. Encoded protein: CSARQSNYGYNF.

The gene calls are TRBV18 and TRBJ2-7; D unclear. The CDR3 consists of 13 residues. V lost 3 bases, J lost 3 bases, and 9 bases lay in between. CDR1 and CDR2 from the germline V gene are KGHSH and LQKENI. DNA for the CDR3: TGTGCCAGCTCACCGAGAAGGGACTACGAGCAGTACTTC. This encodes CASSPRRDYEQYF.

CDR3 DNA: TGCAGTGCTAGCCCTACCCACAATGAGCAGTTCTTC. Translation gives CSASPTHNEQFF. The rearrangement uses TRBV20-1 and TRBJ2-1, with unresolved D. CDR1 is DFQATT, CDR2 SNEGSKA, per germline (reference sequence). V gave up 3 bases and J gave up 5 bases, with 8 bases separating them. The CDR3 is 12 amino acids.

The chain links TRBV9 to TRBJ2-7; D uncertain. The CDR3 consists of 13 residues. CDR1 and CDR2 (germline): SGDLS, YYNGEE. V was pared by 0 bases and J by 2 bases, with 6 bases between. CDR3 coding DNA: TGTGCCAGCAGCGTAGCGCCTACCTACGAGCAGTACTTC. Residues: CASSVAPTYEQYF.

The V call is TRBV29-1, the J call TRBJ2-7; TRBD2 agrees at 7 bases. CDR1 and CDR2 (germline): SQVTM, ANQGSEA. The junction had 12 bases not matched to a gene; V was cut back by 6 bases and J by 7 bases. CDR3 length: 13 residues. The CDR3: CSVDVAGVDEQYF. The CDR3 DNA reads TGCAGCGTGGACGTGGCGGGAGTTGATGAGCAGTACTTC.

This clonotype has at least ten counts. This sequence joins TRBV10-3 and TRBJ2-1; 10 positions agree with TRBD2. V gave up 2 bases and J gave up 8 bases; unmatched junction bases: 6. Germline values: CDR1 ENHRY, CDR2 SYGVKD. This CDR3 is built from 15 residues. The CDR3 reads CAISERLAGAHEQFF. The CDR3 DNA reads TGTGCCATCAGTGAGCGGCTAGCGGGAGCCCATGAGCAGTTCTTC.

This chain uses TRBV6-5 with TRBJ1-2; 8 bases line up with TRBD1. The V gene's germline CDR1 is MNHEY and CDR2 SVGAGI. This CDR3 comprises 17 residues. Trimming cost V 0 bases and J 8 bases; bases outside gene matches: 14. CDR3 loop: CASSYSKRQGPLWGYTF. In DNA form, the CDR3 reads TGTGCCAGCAGTTACTCGAAGAGACAGGGGCCCCTTTGGGGCTACACCTTC.

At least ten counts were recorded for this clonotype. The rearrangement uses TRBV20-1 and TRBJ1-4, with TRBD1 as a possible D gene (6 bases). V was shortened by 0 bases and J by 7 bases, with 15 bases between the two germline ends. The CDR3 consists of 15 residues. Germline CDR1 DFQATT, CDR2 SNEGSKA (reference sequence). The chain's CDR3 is CSARDHRDTAEKLFF. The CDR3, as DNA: TGCAGTGCTAGAGATCATCGGGACACAGCTGAAAAACTGTTTTTT.

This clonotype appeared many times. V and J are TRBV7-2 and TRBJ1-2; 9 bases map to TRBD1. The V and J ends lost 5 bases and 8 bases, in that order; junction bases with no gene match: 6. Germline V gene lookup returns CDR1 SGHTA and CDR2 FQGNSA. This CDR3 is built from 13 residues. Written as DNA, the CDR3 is TGTGCCAGCAGCCGGGACAGGGTTGGAGGCTACACCTTC. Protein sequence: CASSRDRVGGYTF.

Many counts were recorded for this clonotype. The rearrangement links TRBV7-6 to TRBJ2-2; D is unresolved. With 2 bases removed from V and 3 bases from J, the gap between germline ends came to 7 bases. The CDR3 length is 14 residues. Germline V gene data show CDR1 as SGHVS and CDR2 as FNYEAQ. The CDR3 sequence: CASSLKPDTGELFF. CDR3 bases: TGTGCCAGCAGCTTAAAGCCAGACACCGGGGAGCTGTTTTTT.

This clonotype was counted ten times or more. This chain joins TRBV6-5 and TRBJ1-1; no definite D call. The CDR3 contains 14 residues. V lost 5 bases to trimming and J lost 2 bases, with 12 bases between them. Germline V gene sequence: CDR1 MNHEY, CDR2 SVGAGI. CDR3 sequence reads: CASSRRLPNTEAFF. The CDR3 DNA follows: TGTGCCAGCAGTCGCCGTTTACCAAACACTGAAGCTTTCTTT.

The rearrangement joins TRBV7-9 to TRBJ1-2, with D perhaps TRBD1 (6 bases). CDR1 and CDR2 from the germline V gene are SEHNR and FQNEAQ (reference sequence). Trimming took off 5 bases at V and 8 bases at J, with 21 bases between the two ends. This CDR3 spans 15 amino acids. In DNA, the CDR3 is TGTGCCAGCAGCCCGAGACAGGAAGCGAACGGAGGCTACACCTTC. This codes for CASSPRQEANGGYTF.

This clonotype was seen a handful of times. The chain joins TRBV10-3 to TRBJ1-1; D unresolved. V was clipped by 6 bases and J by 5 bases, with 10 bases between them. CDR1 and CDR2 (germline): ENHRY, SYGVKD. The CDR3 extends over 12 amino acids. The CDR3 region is CAIRTKETEAFF. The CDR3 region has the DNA TGTGCCATCAGGACAAAAGAAACTGAAGCTTTCTTT.

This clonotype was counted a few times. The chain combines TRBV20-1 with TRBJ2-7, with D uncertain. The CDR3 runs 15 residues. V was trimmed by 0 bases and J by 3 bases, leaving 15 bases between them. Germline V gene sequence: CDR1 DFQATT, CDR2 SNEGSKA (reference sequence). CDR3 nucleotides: TGCAGTGCTAGAGATGCCGGGCCGACTTTCTACGAGCAGTACTTC. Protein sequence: CSARDAGPTFYEQYF.

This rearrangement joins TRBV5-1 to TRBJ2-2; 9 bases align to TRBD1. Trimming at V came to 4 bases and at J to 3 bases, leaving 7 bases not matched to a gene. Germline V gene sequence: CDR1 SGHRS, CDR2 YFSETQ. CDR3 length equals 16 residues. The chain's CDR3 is CASSPQGQGYTGELFF. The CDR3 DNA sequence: TGCGCCAGCAGCCCTCAGGGACAGGGCTACACCGGGGAGCTGTTTTTT.

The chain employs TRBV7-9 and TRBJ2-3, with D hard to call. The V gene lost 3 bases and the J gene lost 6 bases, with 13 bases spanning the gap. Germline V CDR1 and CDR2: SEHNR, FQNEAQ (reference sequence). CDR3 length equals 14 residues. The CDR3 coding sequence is TGTGCCAGCAGCTTGTTCCGGGCTGGTGATACGCAGTATTTT. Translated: CASSLFRAGDTQYF.